These T cell receptor beta chains were read from a single sample in a study of blood T cell repertoires in COVID-19. Only in-frame clones appear in the TCRdb table, and some are missing; sequencing was by immunoSEQ multiplex PCR. The table includes 200,000 to 250,000 clones, 65% to 90% detected once. Source material: PBMCs or T cells enriched from blood (not recorded which). The receptors come from a man in his forties or fifties who had recovered from COVID-19. Both conserved end residues are trimmed from each CDR3.

V	J	CDR3
TRBV5-1	TRBJ2-5	ASSLGAATQETQY
TRBV7-7	TRBJ2-2	ASSLGAGGDTGELF
TRBV13	TRBJ2-3	ASSLRPSGGTDTQY
TRBV6-5	TRBJ2-1	ASKLTAGGNEQF
TRBV7-2	TRBJ1-2	ASSPGQGARYGYT
TRBV4-2	TRBJ2-1	ASSRETNEQF
TRBV19	TRBJ2-3	ASSLRTSGGGTDTQY
TRBV5-1	TRBJ2-1	ASSDGLAGKRNEQF
TRBV5-1	TRBJ1-1	ASSPDGAEAF
TRBV28	TRBJ1-1	ASRNRDRIAMNTEAF
TRBV5-6	TRBJ2-1	ASSLVLLSYNEQF
TRBV18	TRBJ2-5	ASSPTSVVETQY
TRBV7-2	TRBJ2-3	ASSLRAGGSTDTQY
TRBV19	TRBJ2-2	AIGGLAGGTGELF
TRBV14	TRBJ2-7	ASSLTGTGGEQY
TRBV7-9	TRBJ1-1	ASNQVSGNTEAF
TRBV6-2/TRBV6-3	TRBJ1-1	ASSYGSEGTEAF
TRBV7-2	TRBJ2-7	ASSLDTPGLGEQY
TRBV2	TRBJ1-1	ASSATGGEHTEAF
TRBV4-2	TRBJ1-5	ASSQDSGAKPQH
TRBV30	TRBJ2-7	ALNPTGSYEQY